Below are 10 T cell receptor beta chains sequenced from a single sample in a study of shared clonotypes between healthy human individuals (dated by TCRdb to about 2020). CD8 naive samples were CD45RO-negative cells positively selected for CCR7, giving a CD45RA+CCR7+ population that excluded TemRA cells. Library creation used the immunoSEQ multiplex PCR assay. The immuneACCESS repertoire file appears here via TCRdb, limited to in-frame rearrangements. These files lack a portion of the clones; in checked studies, under half of the deficit traces to unresolved V genes, and the cause of the others is not known. Within this sample are about 2.1 million clones, with roughly 95% of them counted one time only. The ten largest clones add up to approximately 1.7% of the sample. Sequencing used naive CD8+ T cells from PBMCs. The cell subset or site label, as the study defines it: CD45RA+CCR7+. Every receptor here comes from a young man in good health. Some clones in this sample may be carry-over from other donors' samples.

This clone was seen just once. The V gene is TRBV10-3, the J gene TRBJ2-5, with 8 bases lining up with TRBD2. Trimming at V came to 2 bases and at J to 7 bases, leaving 6 bases not matched to a gene. This CDR3 is built from 14 residues. Per the germline V gene, CDR1 is ENHRY and CDR2 is SYGVKD. The CDR3 loop reads CAISEPGGEGTQYF. The CDR3 DNA is TGTGCCATCAGTGAGCCGGGGGGGGAAGGGACCCAGTACTTC.

The genes are TRBV7-8 and TRBJ2-5; TRBD2 matches 8 bases. V dropped 5 bases and J dropped 3; count of bases not matched to a gene: 23. The CDR3 runs to 20 residues. Per germline, CDR1 SGHVS and CDR2 FQNEAQ. CDR3 in DNA: TGTGCCAGCAGCCCATCCCGAGCGGGGCGGGAGGAGGGAGTTGAAGAGACCCAGTACTTC. Translation: CASSPSRAGREEGVEETQYF. The full variable domain, in which reference TRBV7-8 and TRBJ2-5 provide the parts outside the CDR3, is GAGVSQSPRYKVAKRGQDVALRCDPISGHVSLFWYQQALGQGPEFLTYFQNEAQLDKSGLPSDRFFAERPEGSVSTLKIQRTQQEDSAVYLCASSPSRAGREEGVEETQYFGPGTRLLVL.

In its sample, this clone was seen once. The chain carries TRBV7-9 and TRBJ2-3; D is ambiguous. Trimming left V 2 bases short and J 2 bases short, with 11 bases between. This CDR3 has 15 residues. Germline loops: CDR1 SEHNR, CDR2 FQNEAQ (reference sequence). CDR3 coding DNA: TGTGCCAGCAGCTTACTTCGGTCCAACACAGATACGCAGTATTTT. This gives the protein CASSLLRSNTDTQYF. The variable domain in full, completed from reference TRBV7-9 and TRBJ2-3, reads DTGVSQNPRHKITKRGQNVTFRCDPISEHNRLYWYRQTLGQGPEFLTYFQNEAQLEKSRLLSDRFSAERPKGSFSTLEIQRTEQGDSAMYLCASSLLRSNTDTQYFGPGTRLTVL.

The chain uses TRBV18 and TRBJ2-3; the match to TRBD1 covers 7 bases. The CDR3 runs to 14 residues. The germline V gene encodes CDR1 KGHSH and CDR2 LQKENI. J gave up 0 bases and V 8 bases, and 5 bases lay outside the gene matches. This CDR3 reads CASEGQASTDTQYF. CDR3 DNA sequence: TGTGCCAGCGAAGGACAGGCTAGCACAGATACGCAGTATTTT.

This chain uses TRBV27 with TRBJ2-2; D unclear. V lost 9 bases and J lost 6, with 17 bases in between. Germline V CDR1 and CDR2: MNHEY, SMNVEV (reference sequence). The length of the CDR3 is 14 residues. The CDR3 coding sequence is TGTGCCAGTTCGGCAGCGCCCTTCGCCGGGGAGCTGTTTTTT. It translates to CASSAAPFAGELFF.

This chain joins TRBV5-1 and TRBJ2-1; D remains ambiguous. Trimming left V 0 bases short and J 12 bases short, with 16 bases between. CDR1 SGHRS and CDR2 YFSETQ come from the germline V gene. The CDR3 spans 14 residues. The CDR3 protein is CASSLGLGPGAQFF. CDR3 in DNA: TGCGCCAGCAGCTTGGGACTCGGGCCAGGAGCGCAGTTCTTC.

The chain couples TRBV29-1 to TRBJ1-2; D gene ambiguous. Per germline, CDR1 SQVTM and CDR2 ANQGSEA. V was trimmed by 3 bases and J by 8 bases, leaving 16 bases between them. The length of the CDR3 is 13 residues. The CDR3 nucleotides are TGCAGCGTTGATTCCAGTCCCTATTGGGGCTACACCTTC. It is translated as CSVDSSPYWGYTF.

The chain couples TRBV7-9 to TRBJ2-2; D uncertain. This CDR3 spans 15 amino acids. Trimming stripped 0 bases from V and 3 bases from J, with 8 bases between. The germline V gene has CDR1 SEHNR and CDR2 FQNEAQ (reference sequence). The CDR3 DNA reads TGTGCCAGCAGCTTAGCGGCAGCGTACACCGGGGAGCTGTTTTTT. Its translation is CASSLAAAYTGELFF.

About this clone itself: A read error may produce the germline difference seen at one junction end. Other DNA sequences from this sample encode an identical CDR3 as well. CDR3 region: CASSLDRDYEQYF. The CDR3 bases are TGTGCCAGCAGTTTGGACAGGGATTACGAGCAGTACTTC. The chain is built from TRBV5-6 and TRBJ2-7; 8 bases align to TRBD1. The germline CDR1 and CDR2 sequences are SGHDT and YYEEEE. The CDR3 contains 13 residues.

The chain employs TRBV10-1 and TRBJ2-5, with unresolved D. Trimming stripped 6 bases from V and 5 bases from J, with 22 bases between. The CDR3 loop spans 16 amino acids. Per the germline V gene, CDR1 is WNHNN and CDR2 is SYGVQD (reference sequence). CDR3 amino acids: CASSKRRGINWETQYF. The CDR3 DNA is TGCGCCAGCAGCAAGCGTAGAGGAATAAATTGGGAGACCCAGTACTTC.